This TCR beta chain was retrieved from a study of T cell changes during pregnancy in multiple sclerosis. In germline, CDR1 is SGDLS, CDR2 YYNGEE. V was trimmed by 0 bases and J by 3 bases, leaving 18 bases between them. CDR3 length equals 18 residues. The repertoire was sequenced with immunoSEQ multiplex PCR; TCRdb's copy has only in-frame clones and lacks some. The sample comprises approximately 70,000 clones, roughly nine tenths of which are singletons, and 0.7% to 0.9% rests with the top ten. The receptor was derived from a female donor in good health, enrolled as a control in a pregnancy study. The chain recombines TRBV9 with TRBJ2-2; tentatively, D is TRBD1 (6 bases). The source was peripheral blood, collected in the first trimester of pregnancy. CDR3 sequence: CASSVEGVVVLDTGELFF. As DNA, the CDR3 is TGTGCCAGCAGCGTAGAGGGGGTCGTGGTCTTAGACACCGGGGAGCTGTTTTTT.